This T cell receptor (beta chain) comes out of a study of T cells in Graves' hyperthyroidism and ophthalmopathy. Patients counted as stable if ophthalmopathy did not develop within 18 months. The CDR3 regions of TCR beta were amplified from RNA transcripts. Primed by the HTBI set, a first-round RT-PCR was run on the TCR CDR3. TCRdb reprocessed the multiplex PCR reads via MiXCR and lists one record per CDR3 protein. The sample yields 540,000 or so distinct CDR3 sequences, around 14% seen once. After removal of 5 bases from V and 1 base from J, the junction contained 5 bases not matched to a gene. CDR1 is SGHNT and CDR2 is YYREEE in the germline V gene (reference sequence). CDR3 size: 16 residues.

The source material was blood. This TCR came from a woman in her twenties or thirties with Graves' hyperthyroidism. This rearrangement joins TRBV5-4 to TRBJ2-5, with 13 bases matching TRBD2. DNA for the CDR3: TGTGCCAGCAGTCGATGGACTAGCGGGAGCCAAGAGACCCAGTACTTC. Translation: CASSRWTSGSQETQYF.